This T cell receptor beta chain came from a study of T cell repertoires in cytomegalovirus infection. Study in general: It can be stated that public TCR beta signatures indicated CMV infection as well as a matching HLA type. Findings and caveats of the study: In two of eight donors, the top clonotype was HLA-C-restricted CMV-specific.

In germline, CDR1 is SEHNR, CDR2 FQNEAQ (reference sequence). This CDR3 is 12 amino acids long. The germline V and J ends were trimmed by 5 bases and 5 bases, with 9 bases remaining between them. This clonotype was picked up many times. Its antigen remains unknown. In TCRdb, the reads were re-called with MiXCR into one record per CDR3 protein. The table records 750,000 to 900,000 distinct CDR3 sequences, about 27% of them present only once. The rearrangement joins TRBV7-9 to TRBJ2-5; TRBD1 might be the D (5 bases). The sequences come from cultured CD8+ T cells from PBMCs, collected from culture after CMV antigen stimulation. This clonotype originated in a human donor in good health (CMV status not recorded). Some clones in this sample may be carry-over from other donors' samples. DNA of the CDR3: TGTGCCAGCAGCGCTTGGGGCGAGACCCAGTACTTC. Translated, it gives CASSAWGETQYF.